The 9 T cell receptor beta chains presented below share a single source sample, sequenced in a study of shared clonotypes between healthy human individuals. The assay was immunoSEQ multiplex PCR, and TCRdb's table has in-frame clones only and misses some. This sample carries under 1,900,000 clones, approximately 98.5% of them seen once, and the ten largest clones take approximately 0.38%. The sample was naive CD4+ T cells sorted from blood. Sample subset: CD45RA+ positively selected. Source of these receptors: a man aged 25-40 years in good health.

The gene calls are TRBV9 and TRBJ2-7; a weak D match, TRBD2 (6 bases). The V end lost 3 bases, the J end lost 2 bases, and 12 bases lay between the germline ends. This CDR3 region has 14 residues. CDR1 and CDR2 (germline): SGDLS, YYNGEE. CDR3 sequence: CASSARSGTYEQYF. CDR3 DNA sequence: TGTGCCAGCAGCGCGCGTAGCGGAACCTACGAGCAGTACTTC. The full variable domain, with the rest looked up from reference TRBV9 and TRBJ2-7, is DSGVTQTPKHLITATGQRVTLRCSPRSGDLSVYWYQQSLDQGLQFLIQYYNGEERAKGNILERFSAQQFPDLHSELNLSSLELGDSALYFCASSARSGTYEQYFGPGTRLTVT.

The rearrangement links TRBV6-6 to TRBJ2-7; D perhaps matches TRBD1 (5 bases). V was clipped by 4 bases and J by 3 bases, with 10 bases between them. Germline loops: CDR1 MNHNY, CDR2 SVGAGI (reference sequence). There are 13 residues in the CDR3. CDR3 bases: TGTGCCAGCAGTTGGACACTTAACTACGAGCAGTACTTC. This translates into CASSWTLNYEQYF.

The V gene is TRBV2, the J gene TRBJ1-1; TRBD1 might be the D (6 bases). This CDR3 spans 13 amino acids. Trimming cost V 5 bases and J 11 bases, with 18 bases left between them. The V gene's germline CDR1 is SNHLY and CDR2 FYNNEI. CDR3 in DNA: TGTGCCAGCAGTCCGAGGACAGATGTTGGGGCTTTCTTT. It translates to CASSPRTDVGAFF.

This clone was seen once. The chain employs TRBV15 and TRBJ2-6; possibly TRBD1 or TRBD2 for D (6 bases each). The ends were cut back, 8 bases at V and 4 bases at J, with 21 bases in the middle. Per germline, CDR1 LNHNV and CDR2 YYDKDF (reference sequence). The CDR3 has 17 residues. CDR3 DNA: TGTGCCACCGCCGGGGGCGCCCACTCCTCCGGGGCCAACGTCCTGACTTTC. Translating it yields CATAGGAHSSGANVLTF.

This CDR3 is CASSIPGAQPQHF. The CDR3 DNA sequence: TGTGCCAGTAGTATCCCCGGAGCGCAGCCCCAGCATTTT. The gene calls are TRBV19 and TRBJ1-5, with D hard to call. Per the germline V gene, CDR1 is LNHDA and CDR2 is SQIVND (reference sequence). The CDR3 contains 13 residues. The germline V and J ends were trimmed by 3 bases and 7 bases, with 10 bases remaining between them.

The CDR3 nucleotides are TGTGCCAGCAGTTCGCCCATTGGAGCTATGTATGGCTACACCTTC. This encodes CASSSPIGAMYGYTF. The rearrangement uses TRBV28 and TRBJ1-2; D is unresolved. This CDR3 region has 15 residues. Germline V gives CDR1 MDHEN, CDR2 SYDVKM. V was cut by 4 bases and J by 5 bases, with 17 bases left in between.

The V and J genes are TRBV13 and TRBJ2-1, with D perhaps being TRBD1 or TRBD2 (5 bases each). Trimming removed 2 bases at V and 9 bases at J, with 14 bases between. Germline V CDR1 and CDR2: PRHDT, FYEKMQ (reference sequence). The CDR3 has 14 residues. This CDR3 reads CASSLSFPGTEQFF. Written as DNA, the CDR3 is TGTGCCAGCAGCTTATCATTTCCCGGGACTGAGCAGTTCTTC.

CDR3 nucleotides: TGTGCCAGCAGCCCTAGCGGGAGGGCCTTCTATGAGCAGTTCTTC. The encoded protein is CASSPSGRAFYEQFF. The J gene is TRBJ2-1, the V gene TRBV9; 12 positions match TRBD2. From germline, CDR1 is SGDLS and CDR2 YYNGEE. The length of the CDR3 is 15 residues. The junction had 7 bases not matched to a gene; V was cut back by 4 bases and J by 8 bases.

The chain links TRBV5-4 to TRBJ2-3, with D unclear. This CDR3 has 17 amino acids. V gave up 3 bases and J gave up 4 bases, with 21 bases separating them. The germline gives CDR1 SGHNT, CDR2 YYREEE (reference sequence). The CDR3, as DNA: TGTGCCAGCAGCTCCGACCCGTTAACCTTTGCCCCAGATACGCAGTATTTT. This gives the protein CASSSDPLTFAPDTQYF.